Given below is one TCR beta chain in context. Only in-frame clones appear in the TCRdb table, and some are missing; sequencing was by immunoSEQ multiplex PCR. The table lists 250,000 to 300,000 clones, roughly 86% of them singletons. This specimen belongs to a study of blood T cell repertoires in COVID-19. Across the study: From T cells, B-cell-depleted T cells, or PBMCs came the material, which was cDNA or gDNA.

Residents of about two dozen US areas, aged about 18 to 89 years, made up the participants. Germline CDR1 LNHDA, CDR2 SQIVND (reference sequence). The CDR3 totals 15 residues. V was shortened by 3 bases and J by 4 bases, with 15 bases between the two germline ends. The chain uses TRBV19 and TRBJ1-1; possible D gene TRBD1, 5 bases. The sequence derives from a woman aged 50 to 65 who had been exposed to COVID-19. Sequenced sample: PBMCs or T cells enriched from blood (not recorded which). CDR3 bases: TGTGCCAGTAGTATGAGGATTTCAGGGATCACTGAAGCTTTCTTT. It translates to CASSMRISGITEAFF.